This T cell receptor beta chain was identified during a study of cytomegalovirus exposure and HLA in healthy donors. Remarks on this clone: Its antigen is not known.

The CDR3 sequence is 13 residues long. The V and J ends lost 1 base and 10 bases respectively, with 10 bases between them. Germline V gives CDR1 MNHNS, CDR2 SASEGT. Points from the study as a whole: Evidence from a later analysis indicated that most CMV-associated TCR beta chains looked HLA-restricted. Diagnosis of cytomegalovirus status made by the classifier reportedly showed high specificity and sensitivity.

Primers for the PCR totalled 60 Vbeta and 13 Jbeta. TCRdb's table, derived via immunoSEQ multiplex PCR, lists solely in-frame clones and lacks some. This table holds 130,000 or so clones, roughly 9.6% found once. Sequencing input: PBMCs. The sequence was obtained from a woman aged 40 to 55 in good health and CMV-seropositive. This chain uses TRBV6-1 with TRBJ1-4; weak D call: TRBD1 (5 bases). CDR3 coding DNA: TGTGCCAGCAGTGAAGGACAGATAGGAAAACTGTTTTTT. Its translation: CASSEGQIGKLFF.